This TCR beta chain was found in a study of technical replicates of blood from four donors. The CDR3 has 16 residues. With 6 bases removed from V and 5 bases from J, the gap between germline ends came to 17 bases. Germline-derived CDR1 and CDR2 are WNHNN and SYGVQD (reference sequence). The protocol was immunoSEQ multiplex PCR, while the TCRdb copy is restricted to in-frame clones and leaves out a portion. The data show tens of thousands of clones, about 95% seen once. This clonotype was obtained from a human donor in good health. J is TRBJ1-6 and V is TRBV10-1; D gene uncertain. The specimen was T cells isolated from PBMCs. CDR3 DNA: TGCGCCAGCAGGAGGGTCCAGCAGACAAATAATTCACCCCTCCACTTT. Its translation is CASRRVQQTNNSPLHF.